These 19 T cell receptor beta chains came from one sample sequenced in a study of blood T cell repertoires in COVID-19 (dated by TCRdb to about 2020). Libraries came from the immunoSEQ multiplex PCR assay. The immuneACCESS repertoire file appears here via TCRdb, limited to in-frame rearrangements. These files lack a portion of the clones; in checked studies, under half of the deficit traces to unresolved V genes, and the cause of the others is not known. The sample has 450,000 to 500,000 clones on record, approximately 83% of them singletons. The ten biggest clones cover approximately 3.4% of the sample. Sequencing was carried out using peripheral blood. All receptors derive from a human donor in a cohort sampled during active COVID-19.

CDR3 sequence reads: CASARGTGAHEQYF. Here the CDR3 DNA reads TGCGCCAGCGCCCGTGGGACAGGGGCACACGAGCAGTACTTC. The chain is built from TRBV5-1 and TRBJ2-7; 10 positions agree with TRBD1. Trimming took 7 bases from V and 5 from J; bases not matched to a gene: 9. Germline V CDR1 and CDR2: SGHRS, YFSETQ. The CDR3 extends over 14 amino acids.

The chain is built from TRBV6-1 and TRBJ1-2; TRBD1 aligns across 7 bases. The V and J ends lost 3 bases and 14 bases, in that order; junction bases with no gene match: 15. Germline V lookup: CDR1 MNHNS, CDR2 SASEGT. The CDR3 is 14 amino acids. CDR3 DNA: TGTGCCAGCAGTGATAGGTTTGGGGGACAGTCAGAGACCTTC. Its protein product is CASSDRFGGQSETF.

The CDR3 loop is CASSSGLARDEQYF. The CDR3 nucleotides are TGCGCCAGCAGCTCCGGACTAGCGAGGGACGAGCAGTACTTC. The V gene is TRBV5-1, the J gene TRBJ2-7; TRBD2 matches at 9 bases. The germline V gene has CDR1 SGHRS and CDR2 YFSETQ. V was pared by 3 bases and J by 5 bases, with 6 bases of the junction left unmatched. The CDR3 sequence is 14 residues long.

This chain uses TRBV28 with TRBJ1-2, with 11 bases fitting TRBD1. Germline V gives CDR1 MDHEN, CDR2 SYDVKM. Germline trimming cut 5 bases from V and 7 bases from J; bases unmatched to any gene: 9. This CDR3 comprises 15 residues. The CDR3 bases are TGTGCCAGCAGTATACCGGGACAGGGGGGCCGTGGCTACACCTTC. This translates into CASSIPGQGGRGYTF.

The V gene is TRBV5-1, the J gene TRBJ2-2; D uncertain. The CDR3 consists of 15 residues. The germline V gene encodes CDR1 SGHRS and CDR2 YFSETQ. Trimming cost V 0 bases and J 0 bases, with 6 bases left between them. In DNA form, the CDR3 reads TGCGCCAGCAGCTTGGACAGCTCGAACACCGGGGAGCTGTTTTTT. This encodes CASSLDSSNTGELFF.

The table lists this clone with a count of one. The chain joins TRBV20-1 to TRBJ2-7, with D tentatively TRBD2 (6 bases). Trimming took 6 bases from V and 5 from J, leaving 8 bases between them. The CDR3 has 10 amino acids. In germline, CDR1 is DFQATT, CDR2 SNEGSKA (reference sequence). The CDR3 spells CSAGGNEQYF. The DNA for the CDR3 is TGCAGTGCCGGCGGGAACGAGCAGTACTTC.

This chain connects TRBV29-1 to TRBJ1-1, with TRBD1 matching 11 bases. CDR1 is SQVTM, CDR2 ANQGSEA, per germline. There are 13 residues in the CDR3. The V segment lost 7 bases and the J segment 3 bases; nucleotides outside the gene matches: 4. CDR3 bases: TGCAGCGCCGGGACAGGGGGTTACACTGAAGCTTTCTTT. Encoded protein: CSAGTGGYTEAFF.

The rearrangement links TRBV15 to TRBJ2-7, with 8 bases identical to TRBD2. The CDR3 runs 13 residues. Germline loops: CDR1 LNHNV, CDR2 YYDKDF (reference sequence). V shed 8 bases and J 3 bases; nucleotides not matched to a gene: 6. The CDR3 DNA sequence: TGTGCCACCCGTCGGGGGGGCGTCTACGAGCAGTACTTC. Amino acid sequence: CATRRGGVYEQYF.

V is TRBV6-5 and J is TRBJ1-2; a weak D match, TRBD1 (5 bases). Deletions cut 0 bases from V and 3 bases from J, with 8 bases between. CDR1 and CDR2 from the germline V gene are MNHEY and SVGAGI. The CDR3 loop spans 14 amino acids. The DNA for the CDR3 is TGTGCCAGCAGTTACTCAGGGGAGGACTATGGCTACACCTTC. Its translation is CASSYSGEDYGYTF.

The CDR3 reads CASRNTGMEAFF. DNA of the CDR3: TGTGCCAGCAGAAATACAGGGATGGAAGCTTTCTTT. The rearrangement uses TRBV7-3 and TRBJ1-1; possibly TRBD1 for D (6 bases). The CDR3 covers 12 residues. Trimming left V 6 bases short and J 8 bases short, with 13 bases between. The germline V gene encodes CDR1 SGHTA and CDR2 FQGTGA.

The CDR3 reads CASSYRQGTGSTEAFF. DNA of the CDR3: TGTGCCAGCAGTTACCGCCAAGGGACAGGGAGTACTGAAGCTTTCTTT. This chain uses TRBV6-5 with TRBJ1-1; 9 positions agree with TRBD1. The CDR3 has 16 amino acids. Per germline, CDR1 MNHEY and CDR2 SVGAGI. V gave up 2 bases and J gave up 5 bases; unmatched junction bases: 9.

The V gene is TRBV2, the J gene TRBJ2-1; 7 bases match TRBD1. This CDR3 has 13 amino acids. Looked up from germline, CDR1 is SNHLY and CDR2 is FYNNEI. The J segment lost 10 bases and the V segment lost 6 bases, leaving 9 bases of the junction unmatched. In nucleotides, the CDR3 is TGTGCCAGCAGCGTTGACCGGGACAGAGAGCAGTTCTTC. Translated, it gives CASSVDRDREQFF.

The DNA for the CDR3 is TGTGCCAGTAAAAAGGGGGACAGCAGAGTCGATGGCTACACCTTC. This encodes CASKKGDSRVDGYTF. The chain is built from TRBV19 and TRBJ1-2; 7 bases are a match to TRBD1. Germline V gene data show CDR1 as LNHDA and CDR2 as SQIVND (reference sequence). The CDR3 sequence is 15 residues long. The V segment lost 7 bases and the J segment 6 bases; nucleotides outside the gene matches: 14.

The chain is built from TRBV5-1 and TRBJ1-5, with TRBD1 matching over 7 bases. CDR1 and CDR2 from the germline V gene are SGHRS and YFSETQ. The CDR3 runs 15 residues. J lost 6 bases, V lost 4 bases, and 10 bases had no gene match. CDR3 residues: CASSHNTGDGQPQHF. CDR3 DNA sequence: TGCGCCAGCAGCCACAATACAGGGGACGGTCAGCCCCAGCATTTT.

CDR3: CASSIAGVRNEQFF. The CDR3 DNA is TGCGCCAGCAGTATAGCGGGAGTCCGCAATGAGCAGTTCTTC. The chain has TRBV10-2 and TRBJ2-1, with TRBD2 matching 9 bases. Germline CDR1 reads WSHSY; CDR2 reads SAAADI. V lost 5 bases and J lost 6; bases outside the gene matches: 5. The CDR3 is 14 amino acids.

This chain links TRBV30 with TRBJ2-5, with TRBD1 identical over 8 bases. Germline values: CDR1 GTSNPN, CDR2 SVGIG (reference sequence). The CDR3 sequence is 14 residues long. The ends lost 2 bases at V and 6 bases at J; junction bases unmatched: 8. CDR3 sequence (DNA): TGTGCCTGGAGTAGGACAGGGATTTTTCAGACCCAGTACTTC. Translated, it gives CAWSRTGIFQTQYF.

This sequence joins TRBV10-3 and TRBJ2-1; no firm D call. V lost 4 bases to trimming and J lost 11 bases, with 9 bases between them. This CDR3 spans 11 amino acids. From germline, CDR1 is ENHRY and CDR2 SYGVKD. CDR3 sequence (DNA): TGTGCCATCAGTGGAACAGAAAAGCAGTTCTTC. Encoded protein: CAISGTEKQFF.

The genes are TRBV19 and TRBJ1-1; possibly TRBD1 for D (6 bases). The length of the CDR3 is 15 residues. Trimming removed 7 bases from V and 4 bases from J, with 19 bases in between. From germline, CDR1 is LNHDA and CDR2 SQIVND (reference sequence). The CDR3 region is CASTLNRVGGTEAFF. CDR3 nucleotides: TGTGCCAGTACCCTAAACAGGGTTGGAGGCACTGAAGCTTTCTTT.

J is TRBJ2-7 and V is TRBV15; 8 positions match TRBD2. In germline, CDR1 is LNHNV, CDR2 YYDKDF (reference sequence). The CDR3 has 17 amino acids. J gave up 2 bases and V 1 base, and 10 bases lay outside the gene matches. The CDR3 here is CATSRGVAGGLTYEQYF. As DNA, the CDR3 is TGTGCCACCAGCAGAGGGGTGGCGGGAGGACTAACCTACGAGCAGTACTTC. Variable domain in full (rest from reference TRBV15 and TRBJ2-7): DAMVIQNPRYQVTQFGKPVTLSCSQTLNHNVMYWYQQKSSQAPKLLFHYYDKDFNNEADTPDNFQSRRPNTSFCFLDIRSPGLGDTAMYLCATSRGVAGGLTYEQYFGPGTRLTVT.